Listed below are T cell receptor beta chains from one sample, sequenced in a study of T-cell reconstitution after alpha-beta-depleted transplantation in children. MiXCR, run by TCRdb on the PCR reads, gives a single entry per CDR3 protein. The sample holds about 900,000 distinct CDR3 sequences, around 30% seen once. The specimen was PBMCs, mostly from graft donor cells, collected 360 days after TCRalphabeta/CD19-depleted stem cell transplant. The receptors shown here come from a boy less than two years old who had a stem cell transplant for SCID, so the T cells may come from the graft donor. The CDR3 runs from the conserved cysteine through the conserved F or W. Each record gives: CDR3 protein, CDR3 DNA, clone size, CDR3 length, D gene, V gene, J gene. A D gene is named only where the DNA matches it firmly. Clone size appears in some rows only: once, few, many, or a class for an expanded clone.

CDR3: CASSLEARGGTGELFF
DNA: TGCGCCAGCAGCTTGGAGGCCAGGGGTGGCACCGGGGAGCTGTTTTTT
size: NA
length: 16
D: NA
V: TRBV5-1
J: TRBJ2-2

CDR3: CASSHSQGATYNEQFF
DNA: TGTGCCAGCAGCCACTCACAGGGGGCGACATACAATGAGCAGTTCTTC
size: NA
length: 16
D: TRBD1
V: TRBV6-2/TRBV6-3
J: TRBJ2-1

CDR3: CASTRTGSFGYTF
DNA: TGTGCCAGCACCCGGACAGGGAGCTTTGGCTACACCTTC
size: few
length: 13
D: TRBD1
V: TRBV12-3/TRBV12-4
J: TRBJ1-2

CDR3: CATAGRGADTQYF
DNA: TGTGCCACGGCCGGGCGGGGGGCAGATACGCAGTATTTT
size: NA
length: 13
D: TRBD2
V: TRBV19
J: TRBJ2-3

CDR3: CASSPMGSALQETQYF
DNA: TGTGCCAGCTCACCGATGGGCAGCGCTCTCCAAGAGACCCAGTACTTC
size: NA
length: 16
D: NA
V: TRBV18
J: TRBJ2-5

CDR3: CASSFSGEGPNTGELFF
DNA: TGTGCCAGCAGTTTTAGCGGGGAGGGACCCAACACCGGGGAGCTGTTTTTT
size: few
length: 17
D: TRBD2
V: TRBV7-9
J: TRBJ2-2

CDR3: CASSYSTGGRTGELFF
DNA: TGTGCCAGCAGTTACTCAACGGGGGGGCGTACCGGGGAGCTGTTTTTT
size: NA
length: 16
D: TRBD2
V: TRBV6-5
J: TRBJ2-2

CDR3: CASSLRPSGGHLQETQYF
DNA: TGCGCCAGCAGCTTGAGGCCTAGCGGGGGGCACCTCCAAGAGACCCAGTACTTC
size: NA
length: 18
D: TRBD2
V: TRBV5-1
J: TRBJ2-5

CDR3: CASSNGHEQYF
DNA: TGCGCCAGCAGCAACGGACACGAGCAGTACTTC
size: NA
length: 11
D: NA
V: TRBV5-1
J: TRBJ2-7

CDR3: CATSDKSGTGYEQYF
DNA: TGTGCCACCAGTGATAAATCCGGGACAGGATACGAGCAGTACTTC
size: NA
length: 15
D: TRBD1
V: TRBV24-1
J: TRBJ2-7

CDR3: CASSSDRGGPNTGELFF
DNA: TGTGCCAGCAGTTCGGACAGGGGGGGTCCGAACACCGGGGAGCTGTTTTTT
size: few
length: 17
D: TRBD1
V: TRBV27
J: TRBJ2-2

CDR3: CASSLVLGRATYNEQFF
DNA: TGTGCCAGCAGCCTCGTTTTGGGGCGGGCCACCTACAATGAGCAGTTCTTC
size: NA
length: 17
D: NA
V: TRBV4-2
J: TRBJ2-1

CDR3: CASSLSGRVTEAFF
DNA: TGTGCCAGCAGTTTATCGGGCAGGGTCACTGAAGCTTTCTTT
size: few
length: 14
D: NA
V: TRBV12-3/TRBV12-4
J: TRBJ1-1

CDR3: CATSDPDRAEAFF
DNA: TGTGCCACCAGTGACCCCGACAGGGCTGAAGCTTTCTTT
size: NA
length: 13
D: TRBD1
V: TRBV24-1
J: TRBJ1-1

CDR3: CASSFLQPSGELFF
DNA: TGTGCCAGCAGCTTCCTCCAACCGTCCGGGGAGCTGTTTTTT
size: NA
length: 14
D: NA
V: TRBV5-4
J: TRBJ2-2

CDR3: CASCPATGEQYF
DNA: TGTGCCTCCTGTCCTGCAACGGGGGAGCAGTACTTC
size: NA
length: 12
D: NA
V: TRBV7-9
J: TRBJ2-7

CDR3: CSARRGQARSNQPQHF
DNA: TGCAGTGCTAGAAGGGGTCAAGCCCGTAGCAATCAGCCCCAGCATTTT
size: few
length: 16
D: NA
V: TRBV20-1
J: TRBJ1-5

CDR3: CASSLSDSVITDTQYF
DNA: TGCGCCAGCAGCCTCTCGGACAGCGTTATAACAGATACGCAGTATTTT
size: NA
length: 16
D: NA
V: TRBV5-1
J: TRBJ2-3

CDR3: CSAVVINDEKLFF
DNA: TGCAGCGCCGTGGTCATAAACGATGAAAAACTGTTTTTT
size: many
length: 13
D: NA
V: TRBV29-1
J: TRBJ1-4

CDR3: CASSLRLAGDQETQYF
DNA: TGTGCCAGCAGTCTTCGACTAGCGGGGGACCAAGAGACCCAGTACTTC
size: NA
length: 16
D: TRBD2
V: TRBV12-3/TRBV12-4
J: TRBJ2-5

CDR3: CASSFSQSSGNTIYF
DNA: TGCGCCAGCAGCTTTTCACAGAGCTCTGGAAACACCATATATTTT
size: NA
length: 15
D: NA
V: TRBV5-1
J: TRBJ1-3

CDR3: CATSDLNRDKHNEQFF
DNA: TGTGCCACCAGTGATTTGAACCGGGACAAGCACAATGAGCAGTTCTTC
size: NA
length: 16
D: NA
V: TRBV24-1
J: TRBJ2-1

CDR3: CASSFGTGRMNTEAFF
DNA: TGTGCCAGCAGCTTTGGGACAGGGCGGATGAACACTGAAGCTTTCTTT
size: NA
length: 16
D: TRBD1
V: TRBV5-6
J: TRBJ1-1

CDR3: CASSPRARSMLFF
DNA: TGTGCCAGCAGTCCACGGGCCCGTAGTATGTTGTTTTTT
size: NA
length: 13
D: NA
V: TRBV12-3/TRBV12-4
J: TRBJ2-2

CDR3: CASSGERHTEAFF
DNA: TGTGCCAGCAGTGGCGAGAGGCACACTGAAGCTTTCTTT
size: NA
length: 13
D: NA
V: TRBV2
J: TRBJ1-1

CDR3: CASQPGSTSNEQFF
DNA: TGCGCCAGCCAGCCGGGGAGTACGTCCAATGAGCAGTTCTTC
size: many
length: 14
D: NA
V: TRBV4-1
J: TRBJ2-1

CDR3: CASNSGGTDTQYF
DNA: TGTGCCAGTAATAGCGGGGGCACAGATACGCAGTATTTT
size: NA
length: 13
D: TRBD2
V: TRBV6-1
J: TRBJ2-3

CDR3: CASSPIGGARGGSGYTF
DNA: TGTGCCAGCAGCCCTATCGGGGGCGCAAGGGGAGGAAGTGGCTACACCTTC
size: NA
length: 17
D: NA
V: TRBV11-2
J: TRBJ1-2

CDR3: CASSPGLAGGWGQYF
DNA: TGTGCCAGCAGCCCCGGACTAGCGGGGGGTTGGGGCCAGTACTTC
size: few
length: 15
D: TRBD2
V: TRBV7-2
J: TRBJ2-4

CDR3: CASDRGQGLHEQYF
DNA: TGTGCCAGCGATCGGGGACAGGGACTCCACGAGCAGTACTTC
size: many
length: 14
D: TRBD1
V: TRBV28
J: TRBJ2-7

CDR3: CASSWSREQETQYF
DNA: TGTGCCAGCAGTTGGTCGAGAGAACAAGAGACCCAGTACTTC
size: few
length: 14
D: NA
V: TRBV28
J: TRBJ2-5

CDR3: CASLRRDSSYGYTF
DNA: TGTGCCAGCCTCAGGAGGGACTCTTCCTATGGCTACACCTTC
size: NA
length: 14
D: NA
V: TRBV27
J: TRBJ1-2

CDR3: CASSQVRGGSGYGYTF
DNA: TGCGCCAGCAGCCAAGTTAGGGGGGGGAGTGGCTATGGCTACACCTTC
size: NA
length: 16
D: NA
V: TRBV4-3
J: TRBJ1-2

CDR3: CASSQANPAGAYEQYF
DNA: TGCGCCAGCAGCCAAGCTAATCCAGCGGGGGCCTACGAGCAGTACTTC
size: NA
length: 16
D: TRBD2
V: TRBV4-1
J: TRBJ2-7

CDR3: CASSLIGSTEAFF
DNA: TGTGCCAGCAGTTTAATCGGGAGCACTGAAGCTTTCTTT
size: NA
length: 13
D: NA
V: TRBV12-3/TRBV12-4
J: TRBJ1-1

CDR3: CASSLATGANTGELFF
DNA: TGTGCCAGCAGTTTAGCGACAGGGGCAAACACCGGGGAGCTGTTTTTT
size: few
length: 16
D: TRBD1
V: TRBV12-3/TRBV12-4
J: TRBJ2-2

CDR3: CAISESQWGMAQYF
DNA: TGTGCCATCAGTGAGTCGCAGTGGGGAATGGCGCAGTATTTT
size: few
length: 14
D: NA
V: TRBV10-3
J: TRBJ2-3

CDR3: CASSLTSWSSYNEQFF
DNA: TGCGCCAGCAGCCTTACTTCGTGGAGCTCCTACAATGAGCAGTTCTTC
size: few
length: 16
D: NA
V: TRBV4-3
J: TRBJ2-1

CDR3: CASSQGGSGGDTQYF
DNA: TGCGCCAGCAGCCAAGGAGGCAGCGGGGGGGATACGCAGTATTTT
size: NA
length: 15
D: TRBD2
V: TRBV4-3
J: TRBJ2-3

CDR3: CSARAQDPLAKNIQYF
DNA: TGCAGTGCTAGGGCTCAGGACCCATTAGCCAAAAACATTCAGTACTTC
size: many
length: 16
D: NA
V: TRBV20-1
J: TRBJ2-4

CDR3: CASSFIKSYEQYF
DNA: TGTGCCAGCAGCTTTATTAAATCGTACGAGCAGTACTTC
size: few
length: 13
D: NA
V: TRBV7-8
J: TRBJ2-7

CDR3: CASSVGVGEARETYGYTF
DNA: TGTGCCAGCAGCGTAGGGGTCGGGGAGGCCCGGGAGACCTATGGCTACACCTTC
size: NA
length: 18
D: NA
V: TRBV9
J: TRBJ1-2

CDR3: CASSFTEKLFF
DNA: TGTGCCAGCAGTTTCACTGAAAAACTGTTTTTT
size: NA
length: 11
D: NA
V: TRBV12-3/TRBV12-4
J: TRBJ1-4

CDR3: CASSPGGGGPQHF
DNA: TGTGCCAGCAGCCCCGGGGGGGGAGGGCCCCAGCATTTT
size: NA
length: 13
D: NA
V: TRBV2
J: TRBJ1-5

CDR3: CASSPSLSYEQYF
DNA: TGCGCCAGCAGCCCATCCCTATCCTACGAGCAGTACTTC
size: NA
length: 13
D: NA
V: TRBV4-1
J: TRBJ2-7

CDR3: CASRVTGSNYGYTF
DNA: TGTGCCAGCAGAGTGACAGGCTCTAACTATGGCTACACCTTC
size: NA
length: 14
D: NA
V: TRBV7-2
J: TRBJ1-2

CDR3: CASSLYLGPTDKNIQYF
DNA: TGTGCCAGCAGTTTATATTTGGGTCCGACGGACAAAAACATTCAGTACTTC
size: NA
length: 17
D: NA
V: TRBV12-3/TRBV12-4
J: TRBJ2-4

CDR3: CASSLGGPTSTDTQYF
DNA: TGCGCCAGCAGCTTGGGGGGTCCCACTAGCACAGATACGCAGTATTTT
size: NA
length: 16
D: NA
V: TRBV5-1
J: TRBJ2-3

CDR3: CASIDSGYGYTF
DNA: TGTGCCAGCATCGACAGTGGATATGGCTACACCTTC
size: few
length: 12
D: NA
V: TRBV6-5
J: TRBJ1-2

CDR3: CASSERGVSETQYF
DNA: TGTGCCAGCAGTGAACGCGGGGTTAGTGAGACCCAGTACTTC
size: NA
length: 14
D: NA
V: TRBV25-1
J: TRBJ2-5

CDR3: CASSLDTAKNIQYF
DNA: TGCGCCAGCAGCTTGGACACAGCCAAAAACATTCAGTACTTC
size: few
length: 14
D: NA
V: TRBV5-1
J: TRBJ2-4

CDR3: CASTFFHETPSGNTIYF
DNA: TGTGCCAGCACCTTTTTTCATGAGACCCCCTCTGGAAACACCATATATTTT
size: once
length: 17
D: NA
V: TRBV7-9
J: TRBJ1-3

CDR3: CASSLGGDAEQYF
DNA: TGTGCCAGCAGCCTAGGGGGGGATGCCGAGCAGTACTTC
size: NA
length: 13
D: NA
V: TRBV7-3
J: TRBJ2-7

CDR3: CASSFGGGWESQYF
DNA: TGTGCCAGCAGCTTCGGCGGGGGGTGGGAGAGCCAGTACTTC
size: few
length: 14
D: TRBD2
V: TRBV11-2
J: TRBJ2-5

CDR3: CASSYGWIANTGELFF
DNA: TGTGCCAGCAGTTATGGGTGGATCGCGAACACCGGGGAGCTGTTTTTT
size: NA
length: 16
D: NA
V: TRBV6-5
J: TRBJ2-2